This TCR beta chain was profiled in a study of identical twins. V was clipped by 8 bases and J by 9 bases; unmatched bases: 9. This CDR3 contains 13 residues. This clonotype occurred many times. TCRdb re-called the 5' RACE reads with MiXCR, one entry per CDR3 protein. The sample records around 450,000 distinct CDR3 sequences, more than 13% being singletons. Another study also made use of these data, one on yellow fever vaccine responses in identical twins.

The TCR was taken from a woman aged 18-29 years in good health. Source material: CD4+ T cells sorted from blood. The chain joins TRBV12-3 or TRBV12-4 to TRBJ2-2, with 7 positions matching TRBD2. The CDR3 loop reads CASCGSAIRELFF. The CDR3 DNA is TGTGCCAGCTGCGGGAGCGCGATCAGGGAGCTGTTTTTT.